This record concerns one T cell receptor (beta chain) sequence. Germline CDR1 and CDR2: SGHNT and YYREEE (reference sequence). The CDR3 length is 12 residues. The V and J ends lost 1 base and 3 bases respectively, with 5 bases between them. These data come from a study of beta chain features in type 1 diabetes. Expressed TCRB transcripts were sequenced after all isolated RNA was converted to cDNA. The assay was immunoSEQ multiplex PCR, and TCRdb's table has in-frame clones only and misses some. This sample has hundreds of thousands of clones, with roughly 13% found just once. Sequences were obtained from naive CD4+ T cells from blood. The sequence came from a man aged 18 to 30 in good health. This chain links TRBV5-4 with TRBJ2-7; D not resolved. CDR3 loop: CASSLNSYEQYF. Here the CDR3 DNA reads TGTGCCAGCAGCTTGAATAGCTACGAGCAGTACTTC.